This T cell receptor beta chain was recovered during a study of cytomegalovirus exposure and HLA in healthy donors. The ends were cut back, 5 bases at V and 1 base at J, with 14 bases in the middle. Germline CDR1 and CDR2: LNHNV and YYDKDF (reference sequence). The CDR3 covers 15 residues. Primers included in the PCR were 60 Vbeta and 13 Jbeta primers. Assay used: immunoSEQ multiplex PCR; TCRdb lists only in-frame clones, some missing. The repertoire has a few hundred thousand clones, 65% to 80% of them found once; the top ten carry 0.2% to 0.25%. The sequence was collected from a girl aged 2 to 10 in good health and CMV-seronegative. Sample: PBMCs. The chain links TRBV15 to TRBJ1-1; possibly TRBD1 for D (5 bases). Here the CDR3 reads CATSRGAGRNTEAFF. The CDR3 nucleotides are TGTGCCACCAGCCGCGGGGCGGGACGGAACACTGAAGCTTTCTTT.